What follows is one T cell receptor beta chain and its context. The antigen is undetermined. This sample is part of a study of glioma-infiltrating T cells after dendritic cell vaccination. Study-wide background: Samples are from glioblastoma patients in Phase I and II dendritic cell vaccine trials. Between about 2002 and 2013, patients got autologous tumor lysate-pulsed dendritic cell vaccines. The study, taken as a whole, reports: The cohort had few patients with full blood and tumor sets.

The assay was immunoSEQ multiplex PCR, and TCRdb's table has in-frame clones only and misses some. The sample gives around 60,000 clones, roughly 86% of which show up once; roughly 10% is in the top ten. With 0 bases removed from V and 0 bases from J, the gap between germline ends came to 9 bases. This CDR3 is built from 15 residues. From germline, CDR1 is SGHDN and CDR2 FVKESK. The time point was: after dendritic cell vaccination, including at tumor progression/relapse. Fresh-frozen tumor tissue and more than two years of survival data were available for all. The sequenced sample was blood, obtained after dendritic cell vaccination. This TCR derives from a human donor with glioblastoma. V usage is TRBV14 and J usage is TRBJ2-7, with D unclear. In DNA, the CDR3 is TGTGCCAGCAGCCAAGAGGGCAGGTTCTCCTACGAGCAGTACTTC. Amino acid sequence: CASSQEGRFSYEQYF.